This T cell receptor beta chain was identified during a study of blood T cell repertoires in COVID-19. CDR3 length: 13 amino acids. Trimming left V 7 bases short and J 2 bases short, with 12 bases between. Per the germline V gene, CDR1 is SGHNT and CDR2 is YYREEE (reference sequence). The authors' processing: Reference gene primers were amplified, and this amplification served to estimate nucleated cell counts. Some clones are missing from TCRdb's copy, which holds only in-frame ones; the method was immunoSEQ multiplex PCR. V, J and clone size derive from that table, while D and trimming were established from the DNA sequence. The repertoire holds about 120,000 clones, 70% to 90% seen once, with around 4.2% in the top ten.

The source of this sequence is a man in his 60s with acute or convalescent COVID-19. The V and J genes are TRBV5-4 and TRBJ2-5, with a possible D match to TRBD1 (6 bases). Sequencing used peripheral blood. Written as DNA, the CDR3 is TGTGCCAGCCAGGACAGTAGTCAAGAGACCCAGTACTTC. It yields the protein CASQDSSQETQYF. Together with reference TRBV5-4 and TRBJ2-5, the CDR3 gives the full variable domain: ETGVTQSPTHLIKTRGQQVTLRCSSQSGHNTVSWYQQALGQGPQFIFQYYREEENGRGNFPPRFSGLQFPNYSSELNVNALELDDSALYLCASQDSSQETQYFGPGTRLLVL.